The entry below gives a single T cell receptor (beta chain) sequence along with its context. These data originate in a study of blood T cell repertoires in COVID-19. About the study: Collection of acute and convalescent COVID-19 samples took place in the United States, Italy and Spain. PBMCs, B-cell-depleted T cells, or T cells were the source of the cDNA or gDNA that made up the material.

With 1 base removed from V and 0 bases from J, the gap between germline ends came to 11 bases. CDR1 and CDR2 (germline): SGHRS, YFSETQ. The CDR3 has 17 residues. In the original workflow: Nucleated cell counts were estimated from reference gene primer amplification. The repertoire was sequenced with immunoSEQ multiplex PCR; TCRdb's copy has only in-frame clones and lacks some. For V, J and clone size, that table is used; D and trimming come from the DNA. The repertoire holds around 75,000 clones, with 88% as singletons. The receptor comes from a human donor in a cohort sampled during active COVID-19. This chain connects TRBV5-1 to TRBJ2-6, with D possibly TRBD1 on 5 matching bases. The sample was peripheral blood. CDR3: CASSLLQASSGANVLTF. As DNA, the CDR3 is TGCGCCAGCAGCTTGTTACAGGCCAGCTCTGGGGCCAACGTCCTGACTTTC.